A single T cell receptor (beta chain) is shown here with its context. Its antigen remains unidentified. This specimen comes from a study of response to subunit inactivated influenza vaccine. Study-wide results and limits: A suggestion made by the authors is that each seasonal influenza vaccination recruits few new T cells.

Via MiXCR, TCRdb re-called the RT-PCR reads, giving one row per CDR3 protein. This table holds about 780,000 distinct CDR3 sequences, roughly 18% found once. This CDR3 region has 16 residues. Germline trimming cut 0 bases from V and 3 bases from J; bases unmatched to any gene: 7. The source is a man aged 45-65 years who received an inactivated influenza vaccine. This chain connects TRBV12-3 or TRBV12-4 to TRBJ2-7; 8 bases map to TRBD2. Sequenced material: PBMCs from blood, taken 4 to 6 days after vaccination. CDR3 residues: CASSLARTSGLYEQYF. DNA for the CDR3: TGTGCCAGCAGTTTAGCGAGAACTAGCGGCCTCTACGAGCAGTACTTC.